The rows below give T cell receptor beta chains drawn from one sample of a study of CD8+ T cells in alopecia areata. The protocol was immunoSEQ multiplex PCR, while the TCRdb copy is restricted to in-frame clones and leaves out a portion. The table has around 300,000 clones, around three fifths seen once. Source: CD4+ T cells sorted from blood, taken at roughly week 52, from a patient treated with tofacitinib. The receptor set was obtained from a human donor with alopecia areata. The CDR3 runs from the conserved cysteine through the conserved F or W. The order of the fields is J gene, clone size, V gene, D gene, CDR3 DNA, CDR3 protein. D genes are given only for firm matches. Clone size is not always given. Where it is, it says once, few, many or a class for expanded clones.

TRBJ1-1	.	TRBV30	.	TGTGCCTGGAGTACTGGGGGCACTGAAGCTTTCTTT	CAWSTGGTEAFF
TRBJ2-3	.	TRBV7-3	.	TGTGCCAGCAGCCCACTAAAAACGGGGGGCACAGATACGCAGTATTTT	CASSPLKTGGTDTQYF
TRBJ1-5	.	TRBV2	.	TGTGCCACAGGGACTAGCAATCAGCCCCAGCATTTT	CATGTSNQPQHF
TRBJ2-7	.	TRBV4-3	.	TGCGCCAGCAGCCAAGATCATTGGAACGAGCAGTACTTC	CASSQDHWNEQYF
TRBJ2-3	.	TRBV29-1	.	TGCAGCGTAAAGGACGCCACAGATACGCAGTATTTT	CSVKDATDTQYF
TRBJ2-1	.	TRBV27	.	TGTGCCAGCAGTTTATTGGCGGGGCCACCACACAATGAGCAGTTCTTC	CASSLLAGPPHNEQFF
TRBJ2-7	.	TRBV10-2	TRBD1	TGCGCCAGCAGAACAGGGACAGGGGGCGTATACGAGCAGTACTTC	CASRTGTGGVYEQYF
TRBJ2-6	.	TRBV7-9	TRBD2	TGTGCCAGCAGCTTAGCGCGGGGGGCCTCTGGGGCCAACGTCCTGACTTTC	CASSLARGASGANVLTF
TRBJ2-3	.	TRBV11-1	.	TGTGCCAGCAGCCCTTCTAGCACAGATACGCAGTATTTT	CASSPSSTDTQYF
TRBJ1-2	.	TRBV27	.	TGTGCCACCTGGAGGGGCGATGGCTACACCTTC	CATWRGDGYTF
TRBJ1-2	few	TRBV29-1	.	TGCAGCGTTATGAAGGGTGTGGGCTACACCTTC	CSVMKGVGYTF
TRBJ1-2	.	TRBV10-3	.	TGTGCCATCAGTGATTCGACCGCGGCGAACTATGGCTACACCTTC	CAISDSTAANYGYTF
TRBJ1-2	once	TRBV7-8	.	TGTGCCAGCACAATAGGACAGACTAACTATGGCTACACCTTC	CASTIGQTNYGYTF
TRBJ2-2	.	TRBV29-1	TRBD1	TGCAGCGTACTTCCGGGACAGCGCACCGGGGAGCTGTTTTTT	CSVLPGQRTGELFF
TRBJ1-1	.	TRBV9	.	TGTGCCAGCAGCGGGGGCCCGAACACTGAAGCTTTCTTT	CASSGGPNTEAFF
TRBJ1-1	.	TRBV11-2	.	TGTGCCAGCAGCTTGGCCGGGACGGCTGAAGCTTTCTTT	CASSLAGTAEAFF
TRBJ2-7	.	TRBV29-1	.	TGCAGCGCGTGGACAGAGTCCCACGAGCAGTACTTC	CSAWTESHEQYF
TRBJ1-3	once	TRBV5-1	.	TGCGCCAGCAGCCTCGACCCCGCCAGAAACACCATATATTTT	CASSLDPARNTIYF
TRBJ1-2	.	TRBV6-1	TRBD1	TGTGCCAGCAGTAAACAGGGGATCGGCTACACCTTC	CASSKQGIGYTF
TRBJ2-3	.	TRBV5-1	.	TGCGCCAGCAGCCTGAGCTTTAGCCCAGATACGCAGTATTTT	CASSLSFSPDTQYF
TRBJ1-1	few	TRBV6-6	TRBD1	TGTGCCAGCAGTTCCAGGGACAGTCCTAAAGGAGCTTTCTTT	CASSSRDSPKGAFF
TRBJ2-3	.	TRBV9	.	TGTGCCAGCAGCGTGGGCGGGGGCCCCGGTACGCAGTATTTT	CASSVGGGPGTQYF
TRBJ2-5	.	TRBV2	.	TGTGCCAGCATTCGGGACCCCGGGGGGCGAGAGACCCAGTACTTC	CASIRDPGGRETQYF
TRBJ2-5	once	TRBV9	TRBD1	TGTGCCAGCAGCGCTAGGACAGGGGAAGAGACCCAGTACTTC	CASSARTGEETQYF
TRBJ1-6	.	TRBV29-1	.	TGCAGCGTTGTAGAGGGGGGTAATTCACCCCTCCACTTT	CSVVEGGNSPLHF
TRBJ1-6	once	TRBV27	.	TGTGCCAGCATTCGGGGCCCCAATTCACCCCTCCACTTT	CASIRGPNSPLHF
TRBJ1-2	few	TRBV29-1	TRBD1	TGCAGCGTTGCCGCTTCAGCAGGGGGCTCAGTAGGCTACACCTTC	CSVAASAGGSVGYTF
TRBJ2-7	few	TRBV29-1	.	TGCAGCGTTGTTACGTCCATAGAGCAGTACTTC	CSVVTSIEQYF
TRBJ2-7	.	TRBV9	.	TGTGCCAGCAGAGGTACTTACGAGCAGTACTTC	CASRGTYEQYF
TRBJ1-6	few	TRBV27	.	TGTGCCAGCAGTTTGGGCAGGGATGATTCACCCCTCCACTTT	CASSLGRDDSPLHF
TRBJ2-7	.	TRBV5-1	.	TGCGCCAGCAGCTTGGTCCGGATTCCCAAGTACTTC	CASSLVRIPKYF
TRBJ1-2	.	TRBV15	.	TGTGCCACCAGCAGAGATGCGGGGGCGCGTATCTATGGCTACACCTTC	CATSRDAGARIYGYTF
TRBJ2-5	.	TRBV9	TRBD2	TGTGCCAGCAGCGAGCGGGGGGGCCAAGAGACCCAGTACTTC	CASSERGGQETQYF
TRBJ2-6	.	TRBV30	.	TGTGCCTGGAACCTAATGAGCTCTGGGGCCAACGTCCTGACTTTC	CAWNLMSSGANVLTF
TRBJ1-2	.	TRBV13	.	TGTGCCAGCAGCCCCACTGGGGGTTACGACTATGGCTACACCTTC	CASSPTGGYDYGYTF
TRBJ1-2	.	TRBV5-1	.	TGCGCCAGCAGCCCGGACATGGGTGGCTACACCTTC	CASSPDMGGYTF
TRBJ1-4	few	TRBV7-9	.	TGTGCCAGCAGCGGAGGGCTGCGGGAAAAACTGTTTTTT	CASSGGLREKLFF
TRBJ1-6	.	TRBV19	.	TGTGCCAGTAGTGCAATACAGGGTTACAATTCACCCCTCCACTTT	CASSAIQGYNSPLHF
TRBJ2-2	.	TRBV30	.	TGTGCCTGGAGTGTACTCACCGGGGCCCCGAACACCGGGGAGCTGTTTTTT	CAWSVLTGAPNTGELFF
TRBJ2-7	.	TRBV5-4	.	TGTGCCAGCAGCTTGGAGGGAGGCGTCCGGCGTGAGCAGTACTTC	CASSLEGGVRREQYF
TRBJ2-3	few	TRBV7-9	.	TGTGCCAGCAGCCCAGCAGATACGCAGTATTTT	CASSPADTQYF